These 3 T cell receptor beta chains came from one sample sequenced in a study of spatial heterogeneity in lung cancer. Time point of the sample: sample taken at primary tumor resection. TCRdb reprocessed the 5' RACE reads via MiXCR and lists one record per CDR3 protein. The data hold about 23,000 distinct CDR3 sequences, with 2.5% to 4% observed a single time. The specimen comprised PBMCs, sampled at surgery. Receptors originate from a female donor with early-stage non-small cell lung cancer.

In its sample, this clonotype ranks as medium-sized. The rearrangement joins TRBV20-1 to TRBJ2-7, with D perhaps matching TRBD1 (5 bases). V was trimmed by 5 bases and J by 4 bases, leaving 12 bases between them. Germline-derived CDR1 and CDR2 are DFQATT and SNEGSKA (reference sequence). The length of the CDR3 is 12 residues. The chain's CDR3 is CSAQGRGYEQYF. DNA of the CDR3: TGCAGTGCTCAGGGAAGGGGTTACGAGCAGTACTTC.

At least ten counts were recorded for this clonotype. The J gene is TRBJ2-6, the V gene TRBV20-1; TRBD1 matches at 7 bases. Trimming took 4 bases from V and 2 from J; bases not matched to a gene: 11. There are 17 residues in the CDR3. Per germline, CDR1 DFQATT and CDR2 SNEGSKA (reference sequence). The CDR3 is CSATQQGLVTGANVLTF. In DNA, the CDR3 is TGCAGTGCTACCCAACAGGGGTTAGTAACTGGGGCCAACGTCCTGACTTTC.

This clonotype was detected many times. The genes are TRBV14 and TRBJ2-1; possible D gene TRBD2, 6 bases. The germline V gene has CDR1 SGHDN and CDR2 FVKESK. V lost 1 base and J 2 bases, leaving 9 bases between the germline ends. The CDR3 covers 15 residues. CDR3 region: CASSQGGLPYNEQFF. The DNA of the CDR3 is TGTGCCAGCAGCCAAGGGGGACTCCCCTACAATGAGCAGTTCTTC.